These 26 T cell receptor beta chains originate from one sample sequenced in a study of cytomegalovirus exposure and HLA in healthy donors. PCR involved 60 Vbeta and 13 Jbeta primers. Clones were read by immunoSEQ multiplex PCR, and TCRdb kept only the in-frame ones, dropping some. The sample holds hundreds of thousands of clones, 55% to 75% seen once. The sequenced sample was PBMCs. Receptor source: a man in his forties in good health and CMV-seropositive.

This clone came up once. The chain uses TRBV6-5 and TRBJ1-5; D not resolved. The CDR3 is made up of 14 amino acids. With 5 bases removed from V and 7 bases from J, the gap between germline ends came to 15 bases. Germline V lookup: CDR1 MNHEY, CDR2 SVGAGI. CDR3 in DNA: TGTGCCAGCAGTCCCCAGGCGACGGGGCAGCCCCAGCATTTT. Translating gives CASSPQATGQPQHF.

The J gene is TRBJ2-6, the V gene TRBV10-3; no reliable D call. Germline V CDR1 and CDR2: ENHRY, SYGVKD. There are 16 residues in the CDR3. The V end lost 1 base, the J end lost 0 bases, and 7 bases lay between the germline ends. CDR3: CAISEFASSGANVLTF. CDR3 in DNA: TGTGCCATCAGTGAGTTCGCGAGCTCTGGGGCCAACGTCCTGACTTTC.

There are a few counts of this clone. The chain joins TRBV4-3 to TRBJ1-6, with D perhaps matching TRBD1 (5 bases). Germline V gene lookup returns CDR1 LGHNA and CDR2 YSLEER. The CDR3 is 15 amino acids. The V end lost 0 bases, the J end lost 7 bases, and 10 bases lay between the germline ends. CDR3 loop: CASSQDQGLNSPLHF. The CDR3 DNA is TGCGCCAGCAGCCAAGATCAGGGCCTAAATTCACCCCTCCACTTT.

The genes are TRBV19 and TRBJ1-1; tentatively, D is TRBD1 (6 bases). V was shortened by 3 bases and J by 0 bases, with 8 bases between the two germline ends. Per the germline V gene, CDR1 is LNHDA and CDR2 is SQIVND (reference sequence). CDR3 length equals 14 residues. The CDR3: CASSIPGVNTEAFF. As DNA, the CDR3 is TGTGCCAGTAGTATTCCAGGGGTGAACACTGAAGCTTTCTTT.

This clone was detected only once. The rearrangement joins TRBV10-3 to TRBJ1-3, with TRBD1 matching 7 bases. Germline CDR1 and CDR2: ENHRY and SYGVKD. CDR3 length: 14 amino acids. J was trimmed by 2 bases and V by 7 bases; bases with no gene match: 5. CDR3: CAITSDRAGNTIYF. The CDR3 DNA is TGTGCCATCACTTCTGACAGGGCTGGAAACACCATATATTTT.

The rearrangement uses TRBV4-1 and TRBJ1-4; no clear D gene. Trimming cost V 5 bases and J 8 bases, with 15 bases left between them. The germline CDR1 and CDR2 sequences are MGHRA and YSYEKL. The CDR3 extends over 14 amino acids. CDR3 loop: CASSSLQLNEKLFF. The CDR3 coding sequence is TGCGCCAGCAGCAGCCTACAGTTAAACGAAAAACTGTTTTTT.

This clone was found once. The chain is built from TRBV4-2 and TRBJ2-3; 9 nucleotides agree with TRBD2. J was trimmed by 2 bases and V by 0 bases; bases with no gene match: 21. This CDR3 comprises 22 residues. Germline V CDR1 and CDR2: LGHNA, YNFKEQ. The DNA for the CDR3 is TGTGCCAGCAGCCAAGAAGGACGGATAAGCGGGGGGCCTCTATATACCACAGATACGCAGTATTTT. Its translation is CASSQEGRISGGPLYTTDTQYF.

V and J are TRBV6-6 and TRBJ1-4; 7 nucleotides line up with TRBD1. Looked up from germline, CDR1 is MNHNY and CDR2 is SVGAGI (reference sequence). CDR3 length equals 16 residues. Trimming at V came to 2 bases and at J to 4 bases, leaving 7 bases not matched to a gene. The CDR3 is CASSYIPGGGNEKLFF. The CDR3 DNA reads as TGTGCCAGCAGTTACATCCCAGGGGGTGGTAATGAAAAACTGTTTTTT.

This clone appeared a few times. The chain combines TRBV6-5 with TRBJ2-1; weak D call: TRBD1 (6 bases). The germline CDR1 and CDR2 sequences are MNHEY and SVGAGI. This CDR3 contains 15 residues. Deletions cut 2 bases from V and 2 bases from J, with 10 bases between. DNA for the CDR3: TGTGCCAGCAGTTACAGGGACATTGCCTACAATGAGCAGTTCTTC. It is translated as CASSYRDIAYNEQFF.

This clone appeared a single time. CDR3 sequence (DNA): TGTGCCAGCAGCCCCCAGGCCTCTGGAAACACCATATATTTT. It specifies CASSPQASGNTIYF. The chain links TRBV9 to TRBJ1-3; D remains unclear. There are 14 residues in the CDR3. The ends were cut back, 4 bases at V and 0 bases at J, with 8 bases in the middle. Looked up from germline, CDR1 is SGDLS and CDR2 is YYNGEE. The full variable domain, rest sourced from reference TRBV9 and TRBJ1-3, is DSGVTQTPKHLITATGQRVTLRCSPRSGDLSVYWYQQSLDQGLQFLIQYYNGEERAKGNILERFSAQQFPDLHSELNLSSLELGDSALYFCASSPQASGNTIYFGEGSWLTVV.

This clone has more than one count but fewer than ten. A far more abundant clone sits one base away, making this likely a read error. Other DNA sequences in this specimen translate into the identical CDR3. The rearrangement uses TRBV27 and TRBJ2-5; 8 nucleotides match TRBD1. Germline values: CDR1 MNHEY, CDR2 SMNVEV (reference sequence). This CDR3 has 18 residues. Unmatched junction bases numbered 15, after V lost 6 bases and J lost 0 bases. The CDR3 coding sequence is TGTGCCAGCAGCTTAAGTAGTCCATGGGACAGGTACCAAGAGACCCAGTACTTC. It yields the protein CASSLSSPWDRYQETQYF.

The rearrangement joins TRBV5-1 to TRBJ1-5; tentatively, D is TRBD1 (6 bases). Germline V lookup: CDR1 SGHRS, CDR2 YFSETQ. Trimming stripped 0 bases from V and 7 bases from J, with 14 bases between. This CDR3 contains 15 residues. The CDR3 bases are TGCGCCAGCAGCTTGGCCGGGACAACTGGGCAGCCCCAGCATTTT. This gives the protein CASSLAGTTGQPQHF.

The chain couples TRBV6-1 to TRBJ2-3; tentatively, D is TRBD2 (6 bases). Trimming removed 0 bases from V and 0 bases from J, with 13 bases in between. CDR1 and CDR2 from the germline V gene are MNHNS and SASEGT. This CDR3 comprises 17 residues. CDR3 in amino acids: CASSEALSGTSTDTQYF. CDR3 in DNA: TGTGCCAGCAGTGAAGCGCTAAGTGGGACTAGCACAGATACGCAGTATTTT.

In the case of this clone: The sample carries other DNA sequences with the same CDR3. The chain uses TRBV4-3 and TRBJ1-2; D not certain. Per germline, CDR1 LGHNA and CDR2 YSLEER. Trimming removed 0 bases from V and 7 bases from J, with 12 bases in between. The CDR3 loop spans 14 amino acids. The CDR3 DNA is TGCGCCAGCAGCCAAGATCGGACGGGAGCTGGCTACACCTTC. This codes for CASSQDRTGAGYTF.

The gene calls are TRBV19 and TRBJ1-4; 7 positions match TRBD1. Trimming removed 3 bases from V and 8 bases from J; junction bases left unmatched: 6. Germline loops: CDR1 LNHDA, CDR2 SQIVND (reference sequence). The CDR3 length is 14 residues. CDR3 bases: TGTGCCAGTAGTATCGGGACAGACGGGGAAAAACTGTTTTTT. Its translation: CASSIGTDGEKLFF.

V is TRBV15 and J is TRBJ1-3; D might be TRBD1 (6 bases). Per germline, CDR1 LNHNV and CDR2 YYDKDF (reference sequence). CDR3 length: 20 amino acids. V shed 0 bases and J shed 0 bases, with 21 bases lying between them. The CDR3 sequence is CATSREEGGLITSSGNTIYF. CDR3 DNA: TGTGCCACCAGCAGAGAGGAGGGGGGGCTAATTACGAGCTCTGGAAACACCATATATTTT.

V gene TRBV5-8 combines with J gene TRBJ1-1, with 7 bases aligning to TRBD1. J lost 1 base, V lost 6 bases, and 12 bases had no gene match. The CDR3 sequence is 16 residues long. Germline CDR1 SGHTS, CDR2 YDEGEE. This CDR3 is CASTPATGHRNTEAFF. Written as DNA, the CDR3 is TGTGCCAGCACCCCCGCGACAGGGCATAGGAACACTGAAGCTTTCTTT.

This clone was counted once. This sequence joins TRBV27 and TRBJ1-4; 7 nucleotides line up with TRBD1. CDR3 length: 14 amino acids. The V segment lost 6 bases and the J segment 6 bases; nucleotides outside the gene matches: 7. Per the germline V gene, CDR1 is MNHEY and CDR2 is SMNVEV (reference sequence). The CDR3 nucleotides are TGTGCCAGCAGGGGACAGAGGGCGGATGAAAAACTGTTTTTT. This codes for CASRGQRADEKLFF.

This chain links TRBV9 with TRBJ2-2, with 7 bases fitting TRBD1. Germline CDR1 reads SGDLS; CDR2 reads YYNGEE. V shed 3 bases, J shed 2 bases, and the junction held 7 bases outside the gene matches. This CDR3 spans 16 amino acids. CDR3 sequence (DNA): TGTGCCAGCAGCGGCCCAGGGGGATTAAACACCGGGGAGCTGTTTTTT. It translates to CASSGPGGLNTGELFF.

J is TRBJ2-1 and V is TRBV7-9, with 10 bases fitting TRBD2. Losses at the gene ends were 6 bases for V and 10 bases for J; bases not matched to a gene: 6. CDR3 length equals 13 residues. CDR1 is SEHNR and CDR2 is FQNEAQ in the germline V gene (reference sequence). Here the CDR3 reads CASRGTSALEQFF. CDR3 nucleotides: TGTGCCAGCAGGGGGACTAGCGCCCTAGAGCAGTTCTTC.

The chain employs TRBV6-1 and TRBJ2-2; 10 bases agree with TRBD1. The CDR3 covers 14 residues. Germline values: CDR1 MNHNS, CDR2 SASEGT. The ends lost 10 bases at V and 5 bases at J; junction bases unmatched: 7. DNA for the CDR3: TGTGCCAACAGACAGGGGGCGCTGACCGGGGAGCTGTTTTTT. Translation: CANRQGALTGELFF.

The chain has TRBV28 and TRBJ2-5, with D perhaps matching TRBD1 (5 bases). This CDR3 contains 15 residues. Trimming removed 3 bases at V and 4 bases at J, with 15 bases between. The germline CDR1 and CDR2 sequences are MDHEN and SYDVKM. CDR3 region: CASSFTRTNGETQYF. The CDR3 nucleotides are TGTGCCAGCAGTTTCACACGGACAAACGGAGAGACCCAGTACTTC.

The gene calls are TRBV5-6 and TRBJ1-2, with 9 bases that match TRBD1. CDR1 is SGHDT, CDR2 YYEEEE, per germline. V dropped 2 bases and J dropped 8; count of bases not matched to a gene: 4. The CDR3 runs to 13 residues. In DNA, the CDR3 is TGTGCCAGCAGCTTACAGGGGGCTGAAGGCTACACCTTC. As protein: CASSLQGAEGYTF.

This clone was observed once. The chain joins TRBV19 to TRBJ2-1, with 11 bases that match TRBD2. The CDR3 runs to 21 residues. Germline CDR1 and CDR2: LNHDA and SQIVND (reference sequence). J gave up 0 bases and V 7 bases, and 20 bases lay outside the gene matches. Written as DNA, the CDR3 is TGTGCCAGTACCCAAAACCCTCCGGGACTAGCGGAGAGGAGCTCCTACAATGAGCAGTTCTTC. It codes for CASTQNPPGLAERSSYNEQFF.

As regards this clone: The germline gene is not matched at one end of the junction; a read error may be the cause. This chain connects TRBV7-9 to TRBJ2-2; weak D call: TRBD2 (5 bases). In germline, CDR1 is SEHNR, CDR2 FQNEAQ (reference sequence). The CDR3 contains 17 residues. The CDR3 DNA sequence: TGTTCCAGCAGCTTGGTCCCCGGGCCCCGGGGCACCGGGGAGCTGTTTTTT. The encoded protein is CSSSLVPGPRGTGELFF.

The V gene is TRBV5-1, the J gene TRBJ1-3, with D unresolved. The V end lost 5 bases, the J end lost 0 bases, and 18 bases lay between the germline ends. Germline loops: CDR1 SGHRS, CDR2 YFSETQ. The CDR3 is 17 residues long. In DNA form, the CDR3 reads TGCGCCAGCAGAGACGGTTCATCAGGTTTCTCTGGAAACACCATATATTTT. Encoded protein: CASRDGSSGFSGNTIYF. The entire variable domain, with the rest obtained from reference TRBV5-1 and TRBJ1-3, is as follows: KAGVTQTPRYLIKTRGQQVTLSCSPISGHRSVSWYQQTPGQGLQFLFEYFSETQRNKGNFPGRFSGRQFSNSRSEMNVSTLELGDSALYLCASRDGSSGFSGNTIYFGEGSWLTVV.